This TCR beta chain was sequenced for a study of cytomegalovirus exposure and HLA in healthy donors. The wider study: Of the donors genotyped, several hundred in all, about 80% fell in the Caucasian-associated ancestry cluster. Whole-study findings and limits: Later analysis identified a missense DCLRE1C variant that was linked to TCR beta V- and J-gene trimming. Excluded: some indistinguishable V segments such as TRBV6-2 and TRBV6-3.

As concerns this clone: Antigen specificity is unknown.

Primers: 60 Vbeta forward and 13 Jbeta reverse. Sequencing was performed with immunoSEQ multiplex PCR; in TCRdb, only in-frame clones are kept and a portion is missing. The table includes about 230,000 clones, roughly 73% detected once. V lost 1 base and J 2 bases, leaving 18 bases between the germline ends. The germline CDR1 and CDR2 sequences are SEHNR and FQNEAQ (reference sequence). The CDR3 totals 18 residues. The chain combines TRBV7-9 with TRBJ1-3; D is unresolved. Sample: PBMCs. The TCR was taken from a boy younger than 18 in good health and CMV-seronegative. The CDR3 is CASSLEAEPQAPGNTIYF. The CDR3 DNA sequence: TGTGCCAGCAGCTTAGAGGCTGAGCCTCAGGCACCTGGAAACACCATATATTTT.